One and the same sample provided the 20 T cell receptor beta chains below, sequenced in a study of T cell repertoires in cytomegalovirus infection. TCRdb fed the reads into MiXCR, producing one record per CDR3 protein. Here the sample spans roughly 120,000 distinct CDR3 sequences, more than 25% being singletons. These TCRs are of unknown antigen specificity. The specimen comprised CD8+ T cells from cultured PBMCs, sampled from culture after CMV antigen stimulation. The source of these receptors is a human donor in good health (CMV status not recorded). Some clones in this sample may be carry-over from other donors' samples.

The chain joins TRBV4-2 to TRBJ2-3, with TRBD1 matching 8 bases. This CDR3 comprises 16 residues. Losses at the gene ends were 0 bases for V and 5 bases for J; bases not matched to a gene: 7. Germline-derived CDR1 and CDR2 are LGHNA and YNFKEQ. As DNA, the CDR3 is TGTGCCAGCAGCCAAGACAAGATAGGACAGGGAGATACGCAGTATTTT. Translated, it gives CASSQDKIGQGDTQYF.

This chain connects TRBV6-2 or TRBV6-3 to TRBJ1-1; D remains ambiguous. CDR1 and CDR2 (germline): MNHEY, SVGEGT. V was trimmed by 6 bases and J by 1 base, leaving 12 bases between them. CDR3 length: 14 amino acids. The CDR3 DNA reads TGTGCCAGCAGCCCATTGGAACGGAACACTGAAGCTTTCTTT. This sequence encodes CASSPLERNTEAFF.

The rearrangement uses TRBV7-8 and TRBJ2-7; TRBD1 aligns across 9 bases. After removal of 5 bases from V and 2 bases from J, the junction contained 7 bases not matched to a gene. Germline CDR1 is SGHVS and CDR2 is FQNEAQ. CDR3 length: 15 amino acids. The CDR3 loop is CASSGPGQGPYEQYF. The CDR3 DNA is TGTGCCAGCAGCGGCCCGGGACAGGGTCCCTACGAGCAGTACTTC.

This clonotype is classed as medium-sized (0.01 to 0.1%). V usage is TRBV2 and J usage is TRBJ2-7, with D possibly TRBD1 on 6 matching bases. In germline, CDR1 is SNHLY, CDR2 FYNNEI. The CDR3 is made up of 14 amino acids. Between the trimmed V and J ends, which lost 6 bases and 0 bases, there was a span of 12 bases. The CDR3 here is CASRGRGYSYEQYF. The CDR3 DNA reads as TGTGCCAGCAGGGGAAGGGGGTACTCCTACGAGCAGTACTTC.

At least ten counts were recorded for this clonotype. The chain uses TRBV15 and TRBJ2-1, with 8 bases matching TRBD1. The CDR3 is made up of 16 amino acids. The V gene end was trimmed by 3 bases and the J gene end by 6 bases; junction bases not matched to a gene: 10. CDR1 LNHNV and CDR2 YYDKDF come from the germline V gene (reference sequence). The chain's CDR3 is CATSRSRTGFSNEQFF. In DNA form, the CDR3 reads TGTGCCACCAGCAGGAGTAGGACAGGGTTCAGCAATGAGCAGTTCTTC.

The CDR3 DNA reads TGCGCCAGCAGCCAAGGGAGACAGGGGGGCCAAGAGACCCAGTACTTC. Amino acids: CASSQGRQGGQETQYF. The chain carries TRBV4-1 and TRBJ2-5, with 9 nucleotides matching TRBD1. Trimming took 1 base from V and 1 from J; bases not matched to a gene: 4. Germline V lookup: CDR1 MGHRA, CDR2 YSYEKL. The length of the CDR3 is 16 residues.

The chain combines TRBV5-1 with TRBJ1-4; weak D call: TRBD1 (5 bases). The CDR3 has 16 residues. Germline CDR1 SGHRS, CDR2 YFSETQ. V gave up 4 bases and J gave up 8 bases, with 21 bases separating them. The CDR3 here is CASSAGGPGLTEKLFF. CDR3 in DNA: TGCGCCAGCAGCGCGGGGGGTCCGGGGCTGACAGAAAAACTGTTTTTT.

The chain couples TRBV23-1 to TRBJ2-3; unclear D gene. TRBV23-1 qualifies as an ORF whose function is uncertain. The V gene lost 0 bases and the J gene lost 4 bases, with 8 bases spanning the gap. The CDR3 spans 14 residues. CDR3 nucleotides: TGCGCCAGCAGTCAATCGTACCGATCAGATACGCAGTATTTT. Translating it yields CASSQSYRSDTQYF.

This clonotype was recorded a few times. The CDR3 DNA reads as TGTGCCAGCAGTGATTACGAGCGGGGGGGCACCCGGGAGTACTTC. Protein product: CASSDYERGGTREYF. The chain uses TRBV2 and TRBJ2-7, with 10 bases aligning to TRBD2. CDR1 is SNHLY, CDR2 FYNNEI, per germline. V lost 3 bases, J lost 11 bases, and 13 bases stayed unmatched. This CDR3 contains 15 residues.

In this sample, this clonotype turned up a few times. This chain joins TRBV7-2 and TRBJ2-3; 8 bases line up with TRBD2. V shed 5 bases and J 0 bases; nucleotides not matched to a gene: 10. CDR3 size: 17 residues. Germline V CDR1 and CDR2: SGHTA, FQGNSA. CDR3 loop: CASSAYSSGSSTDTQYF. The CDR3 DNA is TGTGCCAGCAGCGCCTATTCGAGCGGGAGTAGCACAGATACGCAGTATTTT.

The V call is TRBV27, the J call TRBJ1-1; weak D call: TRBD1 (5 bases). V was shortened by 6 bases and J by 2 bases, with 13 bases between the two germline ends. Germline CDR1 MNHEY, CDR2 SMNVEV (reference sequence). The CDR3 is made up of 14 amino acids. CDR3 residues: CASRIAGTNTEAFF. As DNA, the CDR3 is TGTGCCAGCAGGATAGCAGGGACCAACACTGAAGCTTTCTTT.

The table lists this clonotype with a few counts. The chain links TRBV7-8 to TRBJ1-6, with D possibly being TRBD1 (6 bases). V lost 5 bases to trimming and J lost 0 bases, with 20 bases between them. Germline V gives CDR1 SGHVS, CDR2 FQNEAQ. The CDR3 is 19 amino acids. The CDR3, as DNA: TGTGCCAGCAGCCTCGTCGAGCAGGGGACTAGCTCCTATAATTCACCCCTCCACTTT. Encoded protein: CASSLVEQGTSSYNSPLHF.

The chain links TRBV6-1 to TRBJ2-3; D is tentatively TRBD1 or TRBD2 (6 bases each). V was cut by 7 bases and J by 4 bases, with 18 bases left in between. The CDR3 has 15 amino acids. CDR1 and CDR2 from the germline V gene are MNHNS and SASEGT. In nucleotides, the CDR3 is TGTGCCAGCAATGCGGAGGGGGGTAGGCCAGATACGCAGTATTTT. It encodes CASNAEGGRPDTQYF.

A single count supports this clonotype. The junction does not match germline at one end; this may be a read error. V is TRBV12-3 or TRBV12-4 and J is TRBJ2-7; 12 nucleotides match TRBD2. The CDR3 is 15 residues long. CDR3 residues: CASSYLAGGDYKQYF. The CDR3 coding sequence is TGTGCCAGCAGCTATCTAGCGGGGGGGGACTACAAGCAGTACTTC.

This chain joins TRBV4-1 and TRBJ2-7; TRBD1 matches at 8 bases. With 1 base clipped from V and 2 bases from J, the junction kept 4 bases outside the gene matches. Germline values: CDR1 MGHRA, CDR2 YSYEKL. The CDR3 loop spans 15 amino acids. In nucleotides, the CDR3 is TGCGCCAGCAGCCAAGCTAGGACAGGGACCTACGAGCAGTACTTC. The encoded protein is CASSQARTGTYEQYF.

The rearrangement joins TRBV4-2 to TRBJ2-7, with 8 nucleotides matching TRBD2. The CDR3 has 15 amino acids. Germline V gene data show CDR1 as LGHNA and CDR2 as YNFKEQ. V shed 1 base, J shed 2 bases, and the junction held 4 bases outside the gene matches. In nucleotides, the CDR3 is TGTGCCAGCAGCCAAGGAATAGCGGGGACCTACGAGCAGTACTTC. Translated: CASSQGIAGTYEQYF.

The chain couples TRBV7-9 to TRBJ2-7, with D tentatively TRBD2 (7 bases). Germline values: CDR1 SEHNR, CDR2 FQNEAQ (reference sequence). V was pared by 1 base and J by 2 bases, with 15 bases between. CDR3 length equals 16 residues. The CDR3 DNA sequence: TGTGCCAGCAGCTTAGACGGGGGGCCTTTCCCCTACGAGCAGTACTTC. Protein sequence: CASSLDGGPFPYEQYF.

This clonotype was observed many times. The chain combines TRBV7-9 with TRBJ1-1, with 8 bases identical to TRBD1. CDR3 size: 14 residues. J was trimmed by 5 bases and V by 5 bases; bases with no gene match: 7. Germline CDR1 and CDR2: SEHNR and FQNEAQ (reference sequence). CDR3 sequence (DNA): TGTGCCAGCAGCAGCACGACAGGGGAGACTGAAGCTTTCTTT. Translating gives CASSSTTGETEAFF.

This clonotype showed up just once. V and J are TRBV4-1 and TRBJ2-2; TRBD2 might be the D (6 bases). V was cut by 1 base and J by 6 bases, with 15 bases left in between. CDR3 size: 16 residues. Germline-derived CDR1 and CDR2 are MGHRA and YSYEKL. The CDR3 loop is CASSQVSGGYAGELFF. The CDR3 nucleotides read TGCGCCAGCAGCCAAGTTAGTGGGGGGTACGCCGGGGAGCTGTTTTTT.

This clonotype occurred once. The chain joins TRBV7-8 to TRBJ1-2, with unresolved D. Germline CDR1 SGHVS, CDR2 FQNEAQ. Trimming stripped 0 bases from V and 4 bases from J, with 12 bases between. The CDR3 spans 15 residues. CDR3 sequence: CASSLAPGFGYGYTF. In DNA form, the CDR3 reads TGTGCCAGCAGCTTAGCGCCGGGTTTCGGCTATGGCTACACCTTC.